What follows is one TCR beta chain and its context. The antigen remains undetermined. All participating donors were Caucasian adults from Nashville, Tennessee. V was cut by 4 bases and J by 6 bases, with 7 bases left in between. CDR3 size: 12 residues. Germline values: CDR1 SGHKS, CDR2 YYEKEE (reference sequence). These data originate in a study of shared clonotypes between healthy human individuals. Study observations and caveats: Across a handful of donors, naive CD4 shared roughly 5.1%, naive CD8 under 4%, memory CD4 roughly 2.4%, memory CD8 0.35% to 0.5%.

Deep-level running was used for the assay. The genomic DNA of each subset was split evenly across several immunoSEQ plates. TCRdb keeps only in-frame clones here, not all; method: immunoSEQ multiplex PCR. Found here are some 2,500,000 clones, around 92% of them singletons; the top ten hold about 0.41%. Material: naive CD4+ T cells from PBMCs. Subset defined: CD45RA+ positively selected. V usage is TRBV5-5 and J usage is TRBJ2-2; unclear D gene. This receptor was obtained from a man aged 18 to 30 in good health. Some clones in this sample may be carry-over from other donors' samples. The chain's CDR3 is CASSQHPGELFF. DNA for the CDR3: TGTGCCAGCAGCCAACACCCCGGGGAGCTGTTTTTT.